This T cell receptor (beta chain) was obtained from a study of blood T cell repertoires in COVID-19. Study overall: Both acute and convalescent COVID-19 samples were obtained from the United States, Italy and Spain. Sources were T cells, B-cell-depleted T cells, or PBMCs; the material itself was cDNA or gDNA.

Assay: immunoSEQ multiplex PCR; the TCRdb copy retains only in-frame clones and omits some. The data show about 170,000 clones, 70% to 90% seen once. Germline V gene lookup returns CDR1 MGHRA and CDR2 YSYEKL. The V gene end was trimmed by 1 base and the J gene end by 13 bases; junction bases not matched to a gene: 11. The CDR3 has 14 residues. The receptor's source is a woman aged 80 or over in a cohort sampled during active or convalescent COVID-19. The sequenced sample consisted of peripheral blood. The gene calls are TRBV4-1 and TRBJ2-5; 8 bases are a match to TRBD2. CDR3 region: CASSQGPLAAPPYF. CDR3 nucleotide sequence: TGCGCCAGCAGCCAAGGTCCACTAGCGGCACCTCCGTACTTC.